Listed here are 6 T cell receptor beta chains from one sample, sequenced in a study of molecular identifiers for immune sequencing clone quantification. TCRdb re-analysed the PCR reads in MiXCR, keeping a single row per CDR3 protein. Of some 680,000 distinct CDR3 sequences listed, about 25% are singletons. The sample comprised naive CD8+ T cells from blood, with Jurkat cell RNA spiked in. Subset: FACS-sorted CD8+CD4-CCR7+CD45RA+ naive T cells. These receptors all come from a human donor in good health. Some libraries in this study had Jurkat cell RNA spiked in.

About this clonotype itself: A junction end diverges from the germline sequence, so it may reflect a read error. The chain employs TRBV14 and TRBJ2-3; D remains unclear. Per germline, CDR1 SGHDN and CDR2 FVKESK. CDR3 length equals 14 residues. The DNA for the CDR3 is TGTGCCGGCAGCCGATTCGACTTCCCCGCTACGCAGTATTTT. This encodes CAGSRFDFPATQYF.

This clonotype has ten or more counts. The CDR3 here is CSALPTSGSIDIQYF. The CDR3 DNA is TGCAGTGCTTTACCGACTAGCGGGAGTATAGACATTCAGTACTTC. V is TRBV20-1 and J is TRBJ2-4; 12 bases are shared with TRBD2. Trimming cost V 5 bases and J 8 bases; bases outside gene matches: 10. The CDR3 totals 15 residues. Germline assignment: CDR1 DFQATT and CDR2 SNEGSKA (reference sequence).

This clonotype has ten or more counts. The gene calls are TRBV29-1 and TRBJ1-2; D not resolved. The V end lost 1 base, the J end lost 2 bases, and 2 bases lay between the germline ends. Germline CDR1 SQVTM, CDR2 ANQGSEA. This CDR3 is 11 amino acids long. The CDR3 spells CSVEANYGYTF. Written as DNA, the CDR3 is TGCAGCGTTGAAGCAAACTATGGCTACACCTTC.

This clonotype was counted a few times. The J gene is TRBJ1-2, the V gene TRBV12-3 or TRBV12-4; 9 bases are a match to TRBD1. J lost 4 bases, V lost 6 bases, and 9 bases had no gene match. This CDR3 comprises 15 residues. The CDR3 region is CASSDTGGFPYGYTF. Here the CDR3 DNA reads TGTGCCAGCAGCGATACAGGGGGCTTTCCCTATGGCTACACCTTC.

This clonotype was found a few times. The chain employs TRBV20-1 and TRBJ2-3; D possibly corresponds to TRBD1 (5 bases). The V gene's germline CDR1 is DFQATT and CDR2 SNEGSKA (reference sequence). V was pared by 4 bases and J by 2 bases, with 28 bases between. This CDR3 has 19 amino acids. The CDR3 sequence: CSATPPRVISSVPTDTQYF. The CDR3 DNA reads TGCAGTGCTACCCCTCCCAGGGTAATATCTTCGGTGCCCACAGATACGCAGTATTTT.

The chain combines TRBV7-9 with TRBJ2-7, with D possibly matching TRBD2 (6 bases). The CDR3 spans 14 residues. Germline values: CDR1 SEHNR, CDR2 FQNEAQ (reference sequence). V dropped 4 bases and J dropped 2 bases, with 12 bases sitting between them. CDR3 nucleotides: TGTGCCAGCAGCTCCCTTAGCGGAACCTACGAGCAGTACTTC. Translating gives CASSSLSGTYEQYF. Filled out from reference TRBV7-9 and TRBJ2-7, the complete variable domain reads DTGVSQNPRHKITKRGQNVTFRCDPISEHNRLYWYRQTLGQGPEFLTYFQNEAQLEKSRLLSDRFSAERPKGSFSTLEIQRTEQGDSAMYLCASSSLSGTYEQYFGPGTRLTVT.